This T cell receptor (beta chain) was documented in a study of CD8+ T cells in alopecia areata. Study as a whole: Severity scores in treated patients reflected the percentage of scalp affected.

Overall study findings and caveats: Affected lesional scalp, above all in alopecia totalis/universalis, was more clonal than normal scalp. One nonresponder leaves baseline CD8+ expansion's link to response uncertain.

RNA extraction was followed by reverse transcription into cDNA, which acted as the sequencing template. TCRdb's table, derived via immunoSEQ multiplex PCR, lists solely in-frame clones and lacks some. The table lists a few hundred thousand clones, 35% to 40% of them singletons, with around 0.48% in the top ten. The treatment: oral pan-JAK inhibitor, 5-10 mg twice daily. From alopecia areata patients, lesional scalp punch biopsies and peripheral blood were collected. Note on this clone: Its specificity is unknown.

This receptor was identified in a human donor with alopecia areata. This material consisted of CD4+ T cells sorted from blood, taken around week 34, from a patient treated with tofacitinib.

CDR3: CACQRRGGTEAFF. The CDR3 nucleotides read TGTGCCTGTCAACGACGGGGGGGTACTGAAGCTTTCTTT. The V gene is TRBV30, the J gene TRBJ1-1; D is possibly TRBD1 (5 bases). The CDR3 loop spans 13 amino acids. In germline, CDR1 is GTSNPN, CDR2 SVGIG (reference sequence). V was clipped by 6 bases and J by 5 bases, with 16 bases between them.